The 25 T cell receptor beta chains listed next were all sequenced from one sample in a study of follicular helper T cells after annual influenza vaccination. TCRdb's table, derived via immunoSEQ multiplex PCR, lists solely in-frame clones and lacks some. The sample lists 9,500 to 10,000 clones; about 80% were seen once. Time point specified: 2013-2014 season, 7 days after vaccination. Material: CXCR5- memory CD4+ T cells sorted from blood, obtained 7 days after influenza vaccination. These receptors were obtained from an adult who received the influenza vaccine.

The CDR3 nucleotides read TGTGCCAGTAGTATGGACAGGGTAAACTATGGCTACACCTTC. Encoded protein: CASSMDRVNYGYTF. The chain joins TRBV19 to TRBJ1-2, with TRBD1 matching 8 bases. CDR1 and CDR2 (germline): LNHDA, SQIVND (reference sequence). CDR3 size: 14 residues. With V trimmed by 3 bases and J by 2 bases, 2 bases remained unmatched.

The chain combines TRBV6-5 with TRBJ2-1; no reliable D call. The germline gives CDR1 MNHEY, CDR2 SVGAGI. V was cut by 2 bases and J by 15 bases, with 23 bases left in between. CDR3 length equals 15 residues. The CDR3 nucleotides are TGTGCCAGCAGTTACAAAAGGGTTCGCTCAGTCGGTGGGTTCTTC. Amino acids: CASSYKRVRSVGGFF.

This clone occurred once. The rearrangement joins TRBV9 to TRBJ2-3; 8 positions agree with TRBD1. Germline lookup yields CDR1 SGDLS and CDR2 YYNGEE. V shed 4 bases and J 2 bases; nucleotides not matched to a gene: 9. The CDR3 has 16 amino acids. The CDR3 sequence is CASSPSTDRVTDTQYF. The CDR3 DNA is TGTGCCAGCAGCCCCTCCACGGACAGGGTCACAGATACGCAGTATTTT. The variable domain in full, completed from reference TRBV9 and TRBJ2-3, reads DSGVTQTPKHLITATGQRVTLRCSPRSGDLSVYWYQQSLDQGLQFLIQYYNGEERAKGNILERFSAQQFPDLHSELNLSSLELGDSALYFCASSPSTDRVTDTQYFGPGTRLTVL.

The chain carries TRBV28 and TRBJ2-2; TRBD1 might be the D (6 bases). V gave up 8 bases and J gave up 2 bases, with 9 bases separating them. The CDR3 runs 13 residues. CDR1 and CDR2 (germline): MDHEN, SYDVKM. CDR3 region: CASPDSNTGELFF. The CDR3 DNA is TGTGCCAGCCCGGACAGTAACACCGGGGAGCTGTTTTTT. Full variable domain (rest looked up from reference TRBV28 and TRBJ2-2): DVKVTQSSRYLVKRTGEKVFLECVQDMDHENMFWYRQDPGLGLRLIYFSYDVKMKEKGDIPEGYSVSREKKERFSLILESASTNQTSMYLCASPDSNTGELFFGEGSRLTVL.

In DNA, the CDR3 is TGTGCCAGTAGTATAGCGGCGGGGGGGGTAGATACGCAGTATTTT. Protein: CASSIAAGGVDTQYF. The chain uses TRBV19 and TRBJ2-3; 9 nucleotides agree with TRBD2. V trimming: 1 base; J trimming: 5 bases; junction bases outside the gene matches: 4. The CDR3 sequence is 15 residues long. The germline V gene has CDR1 LNHDA and CDR2 SQIVND (reference sequence).

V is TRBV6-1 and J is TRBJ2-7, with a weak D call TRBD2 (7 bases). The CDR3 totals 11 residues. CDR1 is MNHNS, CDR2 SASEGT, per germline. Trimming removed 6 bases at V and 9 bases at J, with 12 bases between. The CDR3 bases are TGTGCCAGCAGGGGGGGGCTTTGGCAGTACTTC. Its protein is CASRGGLWQYF.

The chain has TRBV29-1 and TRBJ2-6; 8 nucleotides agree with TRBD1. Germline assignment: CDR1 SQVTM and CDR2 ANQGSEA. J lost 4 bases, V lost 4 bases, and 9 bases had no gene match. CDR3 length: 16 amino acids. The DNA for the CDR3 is TGCAGCGTTGGCGGCAGGGGGCGTTCGGGGGCCAACGTCCTGACTTTC. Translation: CSVGGRGRSGANVLTF. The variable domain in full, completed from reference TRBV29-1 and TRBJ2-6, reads SAVISQKPSRDICQRGTSLTIQCQVDSQVTMMFWYRQQPGQSLTLIATANQGSEATYESGFVIDKFPISRPNLTFSTLTVSNMSPEDSSIYLCSVGGRGRSGANVLTFGAGSRLTVL.

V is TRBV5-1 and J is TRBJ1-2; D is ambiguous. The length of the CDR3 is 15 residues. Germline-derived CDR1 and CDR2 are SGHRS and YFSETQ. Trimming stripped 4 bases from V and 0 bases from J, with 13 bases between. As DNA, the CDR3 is TGCGCCAGCAGCAAACACCCCACTGCTAACTATGGCTACACCTTC. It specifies CASSKHPTANYGYTF.

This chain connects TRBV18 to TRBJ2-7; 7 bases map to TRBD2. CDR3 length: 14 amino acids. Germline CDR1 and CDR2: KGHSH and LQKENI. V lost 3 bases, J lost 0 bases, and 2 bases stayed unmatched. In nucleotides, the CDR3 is TGTGCCAGCTCACCTCAGCGGGGCTCCTACGAGCAGTACTTC. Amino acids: CASSPQRGSYEQYF.

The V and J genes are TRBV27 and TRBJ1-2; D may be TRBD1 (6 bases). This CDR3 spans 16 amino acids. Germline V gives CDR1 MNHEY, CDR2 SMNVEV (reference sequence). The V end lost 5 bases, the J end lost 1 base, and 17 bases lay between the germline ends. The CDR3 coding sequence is TGTGCCAGCAGTCCGGACAGTGGGCGAGTTAACTATGGCTACACCTTC. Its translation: CASSPDSGRVNYGYTF.

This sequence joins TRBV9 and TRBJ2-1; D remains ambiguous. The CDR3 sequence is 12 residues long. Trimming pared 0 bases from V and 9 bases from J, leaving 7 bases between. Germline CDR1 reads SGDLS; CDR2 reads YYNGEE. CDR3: CASSVVSSEQFF. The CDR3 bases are TGTGCCAGCAGCGTAGTATCCAGTGAGCAGTTCTTC.

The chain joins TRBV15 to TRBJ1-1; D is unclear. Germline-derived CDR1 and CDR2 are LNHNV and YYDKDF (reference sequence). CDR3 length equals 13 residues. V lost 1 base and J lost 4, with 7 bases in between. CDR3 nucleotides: TGTGCCACCAGCAGAGTGGGGTTCACTGAAGCTTTCTTT. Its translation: CATSRVGFTEAFF.

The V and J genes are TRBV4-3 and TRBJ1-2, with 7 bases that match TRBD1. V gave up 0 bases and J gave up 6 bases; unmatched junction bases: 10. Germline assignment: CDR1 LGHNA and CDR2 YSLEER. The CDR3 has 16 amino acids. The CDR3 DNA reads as TGCGCCAGCAGCCAAGATATCATAGGGGGCGCTGATGGCTACACCTTC. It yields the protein CASSQDIIGGADGYTF.

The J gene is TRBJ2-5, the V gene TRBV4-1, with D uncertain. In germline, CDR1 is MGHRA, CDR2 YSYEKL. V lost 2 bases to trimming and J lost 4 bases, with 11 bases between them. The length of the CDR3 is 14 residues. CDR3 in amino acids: CASSQRPGRETQYF. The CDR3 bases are TGCGCCAGCAGCCAAAGGCCTGGAAGAGAGACCCAGTACTTC.

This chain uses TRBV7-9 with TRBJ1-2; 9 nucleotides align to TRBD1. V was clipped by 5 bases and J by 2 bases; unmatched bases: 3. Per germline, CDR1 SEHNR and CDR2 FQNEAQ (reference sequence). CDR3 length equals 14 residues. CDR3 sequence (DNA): TGTGCCAGCAGCACCGGACAGGGGAACTATGGCTACACCTTC. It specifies CASSTGQGNYGYTF.

Here the CDR3 DNA reads TGTGCCACCCGGACTAGCGGGACAAAGCAGTATTTT. Translating it yields CATRTSGTKQYF. The chain joins TRBV13 to TRBJ2-3, with 12 bases identical to TRBD2. The germline gives CDR1 PRHDT, CDR2 FYEKMQ (reference sequence). V dropped 10 bases and J dropped 11; count of bases not matched to a gene: 7. This CDR3 is built from 12 residues.

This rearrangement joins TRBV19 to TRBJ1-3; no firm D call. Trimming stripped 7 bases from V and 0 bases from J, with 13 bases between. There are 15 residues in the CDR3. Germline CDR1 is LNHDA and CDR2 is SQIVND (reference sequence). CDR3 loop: CASMGGEDSGNTIYF. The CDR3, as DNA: TGTGCCAGTATGGGCGGGGAGGACTCTGGAAACACCATATATTTT.

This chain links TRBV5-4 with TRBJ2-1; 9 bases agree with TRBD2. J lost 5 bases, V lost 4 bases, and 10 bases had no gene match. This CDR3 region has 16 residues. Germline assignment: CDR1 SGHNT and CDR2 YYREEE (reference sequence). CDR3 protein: CASSPGGQRGDNEQFF. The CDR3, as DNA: TGTGCCAGCAGCCCGGGGGGGCAGCGGGGGGACAATGAGCAGTTCTTC.

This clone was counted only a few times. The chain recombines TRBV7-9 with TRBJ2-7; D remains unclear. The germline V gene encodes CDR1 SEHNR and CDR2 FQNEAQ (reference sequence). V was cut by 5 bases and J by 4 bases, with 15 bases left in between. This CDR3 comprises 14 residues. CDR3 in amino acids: CASSHRRAAYEQYF. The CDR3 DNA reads TGTGCCAGCAGCCATAGACGGGCGGCGTACGAGCAGTACTTC.

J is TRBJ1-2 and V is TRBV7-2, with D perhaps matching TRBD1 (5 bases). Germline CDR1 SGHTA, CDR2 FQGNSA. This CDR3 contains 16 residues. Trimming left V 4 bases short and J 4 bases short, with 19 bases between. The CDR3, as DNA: TGTGCCAGCAGCTCCCCCTCGTCGAGGGGAGGCTATGGCTACACCTTC. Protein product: CASSSPSSRGGYGYTF.

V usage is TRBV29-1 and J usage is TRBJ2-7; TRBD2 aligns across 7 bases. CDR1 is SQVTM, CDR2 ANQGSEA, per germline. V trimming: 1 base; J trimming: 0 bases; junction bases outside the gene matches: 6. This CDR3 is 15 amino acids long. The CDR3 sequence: CSVEARTRHSYEQYF. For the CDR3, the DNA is TGCAGCGTTGAAGCTCGGACTAGACACTCCTACGAGCAGTACTTC.

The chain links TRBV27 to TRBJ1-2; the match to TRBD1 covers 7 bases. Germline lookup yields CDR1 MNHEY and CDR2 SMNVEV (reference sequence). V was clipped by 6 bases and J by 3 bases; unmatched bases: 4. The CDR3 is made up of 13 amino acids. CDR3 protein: CASRAGQYYGYTF. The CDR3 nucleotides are TGTGCCAGCAGAGCGGGACAGTACTATGGCTACACCTTC.

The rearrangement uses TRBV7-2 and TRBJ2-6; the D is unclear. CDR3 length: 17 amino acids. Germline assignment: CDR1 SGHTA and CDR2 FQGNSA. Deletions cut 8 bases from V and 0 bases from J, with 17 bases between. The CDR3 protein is CASPRAGAVSGANVLTF. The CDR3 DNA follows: TGTGCCAGCCCCCGAGCCGGCGCGGTCTCTGGGGCCAACGTCCTGACTTTC. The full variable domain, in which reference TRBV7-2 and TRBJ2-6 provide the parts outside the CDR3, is GAGVSQSPSNKVTEKGKDVELRCDPISGHTALYWYRQSLGQGLEFLIYFQGNSAPDKSGLPSDRFSAERTGGSVSTLTIQRTQQEDSAVYLCASPRAGAVSGANVLTFGAGSRLTVL.

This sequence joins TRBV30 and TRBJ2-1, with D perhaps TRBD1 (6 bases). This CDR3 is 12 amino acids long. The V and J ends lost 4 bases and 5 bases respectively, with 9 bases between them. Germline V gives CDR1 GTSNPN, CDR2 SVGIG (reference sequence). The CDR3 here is CAWTAGDNEQFF. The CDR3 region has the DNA TGTGCCTGGACGGCAGGGGACAATGAGCAGTTCTTC.

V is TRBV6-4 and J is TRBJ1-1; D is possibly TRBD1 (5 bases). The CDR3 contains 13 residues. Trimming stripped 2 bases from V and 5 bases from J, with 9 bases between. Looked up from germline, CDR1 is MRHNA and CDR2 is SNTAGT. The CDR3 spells CASSDQGGTEAFF. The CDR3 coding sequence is TGTGCCAGCAGTGACCAGGGAGGGACTGAAGCTTTCTTT.